Listed here are 22 T cell receptor beta chains from one sample, sequenced in a study of blood T cells in healthy people across ages. The use of a sample-barcoded 5' primer and a J-beta primer mix characterized a second PCR of 7 to 11 cycles. TCRdb redid the calling of the 5' RACE reads with MiXCR, one entry per CDR3 protein. The sample has some 860,000 distinct CDR3 sequences; roughly 50% are singletons. Material for sequencing was blood. The receptors were gathered from a middle-aged man in good health.

V and J are TRBV7-3 and TRBJ2-1; TRBD2 is a possible D gene (7 bases). This CDR3 is built from 16 residues. Trimming removed 2 bases from V and 7 bases from J, with 18 bases in between. Germline assignment: CDR1 SGHTA and CDR2 FQGTGA. CDR3 nucleotide sequence: TGTGCCAGCAGCTTACGGGCGGGGGCTCAGGGGAATGAGCAGTTCTTC. Residues: CASSLRAGAQGNEQFF.

The V and J genes are TRBV9 and TRBJ2-3; D unresolved. V was clipped by 0 bases and J by 5 bases, with 13 bases between them. CDR3 length: 15 residues. The germline gives CDR1 SGDLS, CDR2 YYNGEE. The CDR3 nucleotides read TGTGCCAGCAGCGTAGCGTCCCTGCGGATAGATACGCAGTATTTT. Translated, it gives CASSVASLRIDTQYF.

The rearrangement links TRBV7-3 to TRBJ2-6; TRBD2 aligns across 8 bases. This CDR3 is 18 amino acids long. Unmatched junction bases numbered 9, after V lost 5 bases and J lost 0 bases. The V gene's germline CDR1 is SGHTA and CDR2 FQGTGA. The DNA for the CDR3 is TGTGCCAGCAGCCCCGGGAGCGGGAGTTTCTCTGGGGCCAACGTCCTGACTTTC. Its protein product is CASSPGSGSFSGANVLTF.

The chain recombines TRBV5-1 with TRBJ2-1; perhaps D is TRBD1 or TRBD2 (5 bases each). Germline CDR1 reads SGHRS; CDR2 reads YFSETQ. Deletions cut 4 bases from V and 4 bases from J, with 15 bases between. This CDR3 contains 15 residues. The CDR3 protein is CASSAGTQSYNEQFF. The CDR3, as DNA: TGCGCCAGCAGCGCAGGGACGCAAAGTTACAATGAGCAGTTCTTC. Together with reference TRBV5-1 and TRBJ2-1, the CDR3 gives the full variable domain: KAGVTQTPRYLIKTRGQQVTLSCSPISGHRSVSWYQQTPGQGLQFLFEYFSETQRNKGNFPGRFSGRQFSNSRSEMNVSTLELGDSALYLCASSAGTQSYNEQFFGPGTRLTVL.

In this sample, this clonotype turned up a few times. This chain links TRBV9 with TRBJ2-1, with D perhaps TRBD2 (6 bases). Trimming took 2 bases from V and 13 from J, leaving 16 bases between them. This CDR3 contains 13 residues. CDR1 SGDLS and CDR2 YYNGEE come from the germline V gene. CDR3 protein: CASSVDYLGGQFF. The CDR3 DNA sequence: TGTGCCAGCAGCGTCGACTATTTGGGAGGACAGTTCTTC.

The rearrangement links TRBV7-9 to TRBJ2-1; 7 nucleotides align to TRBD2. The ends lost 5 bases at V and 5 bases at J; junction bases unmatched: 6. The CDR3 has 14 amino acids. CDR1 SEHNR and CDR2 FQNEAQ come from the germline V gene (reference sequence). CDR3 in amino acids: CASSRSSGHNEQFF. The CDR3 DNA follows: TGTGCCAGCAGCCGTAGTAGCGGGCACAATGAGCAGTTCTTC.

This clonotype was counted a few times. The rearrangement joins TRBV9 to TRBJ2-1; D perhaps matches TRBD1 (6 bases). Germline V gene data show CDR1 as SGDLS and CDR2 as YYNGEE. V dropped 0 bases and J dropped 9 bases, with 13 bases sitting between them. The CDR3 sequence is 14 residues long. CDR3 DNA sequence: TGTGCCAGCAGCGTAGACAGGGATGTGAGTGAGCAGTTCTTC. Its translation is CASSVDRDVSEQFF.

The chain joins TRBV5-1 to TRBJ2-1; D is uncertain. Germline V lookup: CDR1 SGHRS, CDR2 YFSETQ. The V end lost 0 bases, the J end lost 1 base, and 8 bases lay between the germline ends. There are 15 residues in the CDR3. CDR3 in amino acids: CASSLESRSYNEQFF. The CDR3 DNA reads TGCGCCAGCAGCTTGGAAAGTCGGTCCTACAATGAGCAGTTCTTC.

The CDR3 protein is CASSLGQSGEFETQYF. The CDR3 coding sequence is TGTGCCAGCAGCTTAGGCCAATCAGGGGAGTTCGAGACCCAGTACTTC. The genes are TRBV13 and TRBJ2-7, with D maybe TRBD1 (6 bases). The end of the DNA fits TRBJ2-5 better, so the J call may be wrong. The CDR3 covers 16 residues. Germline V CDR1 and CDR2: PRHDT, FYEKMQ (reference sequence).

V and J are TRBV12-3 or TRBV12-4 and TRBJ1-1; 10 bases fit TRBD1. The CDR3 extends over 16 amino acids. V lost 6 bases, J lost 6 bases, and 13 bases stayed unmatched. In DNA, the CDR3 is TGTGCCAGCAGCACCGGGACAGGGGTTTTACGGGCTGAAGCTTTCTTT. Protein: CASSTGTGVLRAEAFF.

The chain recombines TRBV4-3 with TRBJ2-1; D not certain. The V and J ends lost 0 bases and 0 bases respectively, with 6 bases between them. The CDR3 contains 15 residues. Germline V CDR1 and CDR2: LGHNA, YSLEER. CDR3 residues: CASSQEARSYNEQFF. Written as DNA, the CDR3 is TGCGCCAGCAGCCAAGAGGCCCGCTCCTACAATGAGCAGTTCTTC.

Concerning this clonotype: The junction and the germline gene differ at one end; a read error may be behind it. The CDR3 DNA reads as TGTGCCAGCAGTCCGGAAGTATATGAACAGTTCTTC. It specifies CASSPEVYEQFF. The rearrangement links TRBV2 to TRBJ2-1, with D unclear. Germline V gives CDR1 SNHLY, CDR2 FYNNEI. The CDR3 covers 12 residues.

This chain joins TRBV25-1 and TRBJ2-7, with 9 bases aligning to TRBD2. Germline CDR1 reads MGHDK; CDR2 reads SYGVNS. The CDR3 covers 15 residues. Unmatched junction bases numbered 5, after V lost 3 bases and J lost 2 bases. CDR3 sequence (DNA): TGTGCCAGCAGTGACGGAGCGGGAGGTACCTACGAGCAGTACTTC. It encodes CASSDGAGGTYEQYF.

The CDR3 sequence is CASSVEGSDQPQHF. CDR3 bases: TGTGCCAGCAGCGTAGAAGGGTCGGATCAGCCCCAGCATTTT. The chain couples TRBV9 to TRBJ1-5; D gene uncertain. This CDR3 is 14 amino acids long. Trimming left V 0 bases short and J 5 bases short, with 9 bases between. Germline assignment: CDR1 SGDLS and CDR2 YYNGEE. Looking up the rest from reference TRBV9 and TRBJ1-5 gives the full variable domain: DSGVTQTPKHLITATGQRVTLRCSPRSGDLSVYWYQQSLDQGLQFLIQYYNGEERAKGNILERFSAQQFPDLHSELNLSSLELGDSALYFCASSVEGSDQPQHFGDGTRLSIL.

CDR3 protein: CASSLAGQGSIGGYTF. DNA for the CDR3: TGCGCCAGCAGCTTGGCCGGACAGGGTTCAATAGGTGGCTACACCTTC. J is TRBJ1-2 and V is TRBV5-1; 8 nucleotides agree with TRBD1. The CDR3 is 16 residues long. Germline V gene data show CDR1 as SGHRS and CDR2 as YFSETQ. After removal of 0 bases from V and 7 bases from J, the junction contained 11 bases not matched to a gene.

The rearrangement joins TRBV6-1 to TRBJ1-5; a weak D match, TRBD1 (5 bases). Trimming cost V 4 bases and J 4 bases, with 20 bases left between them. Germline loops: CDR1 MNHNS, CDR2 SASEGT. The CDR3 is made up of 17 amino acids. The CDR3 loop is CASSVRPASWTNQPQHF. CDR3 nucleotide sequence: TGTGCCAGCAGTGTTCGGCCGGCGTCCTGGACAAATCAGCCCCAGCATTTT.

The CDR3 protein is CASSLPRETRGQETQYF. The CDR3 DNA reads as TGTGCCAGCAGCCTACCCCGCGAAACAAGGGGACAAGAGACCCAGTACTTC. The rearrangement joins TRBV3-1 to TRBJ2-5, with D possibly being TRBD1 (5 bases). Germline assignment: CDR1 LGHDT and CDR2 YNNKEL (reference sequence). The CDR3 runs to 17 residues. Between the trimmed V and J ends, which lost 4 bases and 2 bases, there was a span of 20 bases.

This clonotype was counted a few times. The chain has TRBV5-1 and TRBJ2-1, with TRBD2 matching 7 bases. CDR1 SGHRS and CDR2 YFSETQ come from the germline V gene. V lost 8 bases, J lost 8 bases, and 16 bases stayed unmatched. The CDR3 is 15 residues long. DNA of the CDR3: TGCGCCAGTCGAATATTTGGGGGGGAGAAGCATGAGCAGTTCTTC. It yields the protein CASRIFGGEKHEQFF. The full variable domain, in which reference TRBV5-1 and TRBJ2-1 provide the parts outside the CDR3, is KAGVTQTPRYLIKTRGQQVTLSCSPISGHRSVSWYQQTPGQGLQFLFEYFSETQRNKGNFPGRFSGRQFSNSRSEMNVSTLELGDSALYLCASRIFGGEKHEQFFGPGTRLTVL.

The chain recombines TRBV5-1 with TRBJ2-7; 8 nucleotides match TRBD2. With V trimmed by 5 bases and J by 2 bases, 6 bases remained unmatched. CDR1 and CDR2 from the germline V gene are SGHRS and YFSETQ. This CDR3 region has 14 residues. Here the CDR3 reads CASRPGGETYEQYF. As DNA, the CDR3 is TGCGCCAGCAGACCGGGGGGGGAAACCTACGAGCAGTACTTC.

V gene TRBV18 combines with J gene TRBJ1-2; 8 bases line up with TRBD1. This CDR3 is 17 amino acids long. Germline V CDR1 and CDR2: KGHSH, LQKENI. V lost 0 bases, J lost 8 bases, and 14 bases stayed unmatched. The CDR3, as DNA: TGTGCCAGCTCACCACCGGACAGGGCAAAGTCAGGGCCCGGCTACACCTTC. Translated: CASSPPDRAKSGPGYTF.

The chain is built from TRBV20-1 and TRBJ2-1; D not resolved. This CDR3 region has 16 residues. CDR1 and CDR2 from the germline V gene are DFQATT and SNEGSKA (reference sequence). Between the trimmed V and J ends, which lost 4 bases and 4 bases, there was a span of 20 bases. CDR3 sequence reads: CSAKEGLGNFYNEQFF. The CDR3 bases are TGCAGTGCTAAGGAAGGGTTAGGGAATTTTTACAATGAGCAGTTCTTC.

The chain joins TRBV27 to TRBJ1-2, with TRBD1 as a possible D gene (6 bases). Trimming took 6 bases from V and 4 from J, leaving 18 bases between them. This CDR3 is built from 15 residues. The germline V gene has CDR1 MNHEY and CDR2 SMNVEV (reference sequence). The DNA of the CDR3 is TGTGCCAGCAGCCGTGGACAGACTTCATTCTATGGCTACACCTTC. Protein product: CASSRGQTSFYGYTF.